Each of the 7 T cell receptor beta chains below was sequenced from the same sample in a study of CD8+CD57+ T cells in acquired aplastic anemia. Both TCR beta VDJ combination and CDR3 sequence profiling were carried out. Genomic DNA was the template for this profiling. TCRdb re-called the reads with MiXCR, one entry per CDR3 protein. Of 150,000 to 200,000 distinct CDR3 sequences in the sample, under 70% were seen once. Sequencing was carried out using sorted CD4+, CD8+, or CD8+CD57+ T cells (not recorded which) from PBMCs. The source is a human donor with severe aplastic anemia or a healthy control (not recorded which).

The chain couples TRBV9 to TRBJ2-7; 9 nucleotides agree with TRBD1. Germline V gene data show CDR1 as SGDLS and CDR2 as YYNGEE. The V and J ends lost 1 base and 2 bases, in that order; junction bases with no gene match: 7. This CDR3 has 16 residues. The CDR3 region has the DNA TGTGCCAGCAGCGTAAGTTCGGGACAGGGAGCCTACGAGCAGTACTTC. Amino acid sequence: CASSVSSGQGAYEQYF.

This clonotype came up a few times. One junction end disagrees with the germline gene, perhaps due to a read error. The chain uses TRBV5-8 and TRBJ1-5, with D unresolved. From germline, CDR1 is SGHTS and CDR2 YDEGEE. CDR3 length: 14 residues. This CDR3 reads CARSLELSYQPQHF. Here the CDR3 DNA reads TGTGCCCGCAGCTTGGAACTATCCTATCAGCCCCAGCATTTT.

This clonotype was counted ten times or more. V is TRBV13 and J is TRBJ1-6; no firm D call. Trimming stripped 3 bases from V and 5 bases from J, with 8 bases between. This CDR3 spans 14 amino acids. The germline gives CDR1 PRHDT, CDR2 FYEKMQ (reference sequence). The CDR3 DNA is TGTGCCAGCAGCTTTTTAACAGATAATTCACCCCTCCACTTT. It specifies CASSFLTDNSPLHF.

The chain links TRBV7-9 to TRBJ2-1; a possible D gene is TRBD1 (6 bases). Germline-derived CDR1 and CDR2 are SEHNR and FQNEAQ (reference sequence). V lost 2 bases to trimming and J lost 7 bases, with 9 bases between them. The CDR3 contains 13 residues. CDR3 DNA sequence: TGTGCCAGCAGCTTAACAGGGATGAATGAGCAGTTCTTC. The encoded protein is CASSLTGMNEQFF.

This chain links TRBV7-3 with TRBJ2-4, with a weak D call TRBD2 (6 bases). In germline, CDR1 is SGHTA, CDR2 FQGTGA. Trimming stripped 5 bases from V and 0 bases from J, with 14 bases between. The CDR3 has 16 amino acids. CDR3 sequence: CASSGYSGLAKNIQYF. The CDR3 DNA follows: TGTGCCAGCAGCGGATATAGCGGACTAGCCAAAAACATTCAGTACTTC.

CDR3 bases: TGTGCCAGTAGTATGATAGCGGGAGGGCCAGATACGCAGTATTTT. It encodes CASSMIAGGPDTQYF. V gene TRBV19 combines with J gene TRBJ2-3, with 11 bases that match TRBD2. V was clipped by 3 bases and J by 4 bases; unmatched bases: 3. The CDR3 is 15 amino acids. CDR1 is LNHDA and CDR2 is SQIVND in the germline V gene (reference sequence).

As regards this clonotype: A read error may account for a junction end that differs from germline. The CDR3 DNA sequence: TGTGCCAGCAGCTTAGGGACAGGGGTCTACGAGCAGCACTTC. Its translation: CASSLGTGVYEQHF. This chain links TRBV7-6 with TRBJ2-7; TRBD1 matches 9 bases. The CDR3 spans 14 residues. CDR1 and CDR2 (germline): SGHVS, FNYEAQ.